These 16 T cell receptor beta chains originate from one sample sequenced in a study of T cell clones after liver transplantation. Measured with immunoSEQ multiplex PCR; TCRdb has only the in-frame clones, and not every one. The sample yields some 80,000 clones, around 84% seen once. The sequencing used CD4+ T cells from blood, collected less than 50 months after liver transplant. Every receptor here comes from a human patient who received a liver transplant. The T cells may come from the graft donor.

This clone is a singleton in its sample. This chain connects TRBV7-6 to TRBJ1-1; D is unresolved. Trimming took off 5 bases at V and 0 bases at J, with 10 bases between the two ends. Germline V gives CDR1 SGHVS, CDR2 FNYEAQ. This CDR3 has 14 residues. CDR3 amino acids: CASSPTGLNTEAFF. The CDR3 DNA is TGTGCCAGCAGCCCCACCGGTCTGAACACTGAAGCTTTCTTT.

The V call is TRBV19, the J call TRBJ2-1; 7 bases map to TRBD2. With V trimmed by 6 bases and J by 3 bases, 14 bases remained unmatched. This CDR3 spans 17 amino acids. Germline V CDR1 and CDR2: LNHDA, SQIVND (reference sequence). DNA for the CDR3: TGTGCCAGTAGCTCTCTAACCGGGACTACAAGCTACAATGAGCAGTTCTTC. This encodes CASSSLTGTTSYNEQFF. Looking up the rest from reference TRBV19 and TRBJ2-1 gives the full variable domain: DGGITQSPKYLFRKEGQNVTLSCEQNLNHDAMYWYRQDPGQGLRLIYYSQIVNDFQKGDIAEGYSVSREKKESFPLTVTSAQKNPTAFYLCASSSLTGTTSYNEQFFGPGTRLTVL.

V and J are TRBV9 and TRBJ2-4; D is uncertain. With 3 bases removed from V and 1 base from J, the gap between germline ends came to 14 bases. The CDR3 loop spans 16 amino acids. Germline values: CDR1 SGDLS, CDR2 YYNGEE. The CDR3, as DNA: TGTGCCAGCAGCGAAAGTGTCCTGGGGGCCAAAAACATTCAGTACTTC. The encoded protein is CASSESVLGAKNIQYF. The full variable domain, its missing parts supplied by reference TRBV9 and TRBJ2-4, is DSGVTQTPKHLITATGQRVTLRCSPRSGDLSVYWYQQSLDQGLQFLIQYYNGEERAKGNILERFSAQQFPDLHSELNLSSLELGDSALYFCASSESVLGAKNIQYFGAGTRLSVL.

This chain links TRBV14 with TRBJ2-1; D possibly corresponds to TRBD1 (5 bases). Trimming took off 0 bases at V and 0 bases at J, with 9 bases between the two ends. Looked up from germline, CDR1 is SGHDN and CDR2 is FVKESK. This CDR3 region has 16 residues. CDR3 region: CASSQDRQSSYNEQFF. The CDR3 DNA is TGTGCCAGCAGCCAAGATCGACAGAGCTCCTACAATGAGCAGTTCTTC.

The chain joins TRBV7-6 to TRBJ1-3; 8 bases line up with TRBD1. CDR3 length: 14 amino acids. The V gene's germline CDR1 is SGHVS and CDR2 FNYEAQ. Germline trimming cut 4 bases from V and 4 bases from J; bases unmatched to any gene: 3. The CDR3 DNA sequence: TGTGCCAGCAGCTCGACAGGGGCCGGAAACACCATATATTTT. Translating gives CASSSTGAGNTIYF.

This clone appeared once. The chain recombines TRBV7-3 with TRBJ2-7, with 9 bases matching TRBD2. Germline CDR1 reads SGHTA; CDR2 reads FQGTGA. V lost 1 base to trimming and J lost 2 bases; unmatched junction nucleotides: 3. The CDR3 runs to 15 residues. CDR3 bases: TGTGCCAGCAGCTTAAGCGGGGGGGCGCCCTACGAGCAGTACTTC. The encoded protein is CASSLSGGAPYEQYF.

The genes are TRBV5-4 and TRBJ2-2; TRBD2 agrees at 8 bases. This CDR3 is 15 amino acids long. Germline lookup yields CDR1 SGHNT and CDR2 YYREEE (reference sequence). The J segment lost 7 bases and the V segment lost 4 bases, leaving 9 bases of the junction unmatched. CDR3 sequence: CASSQGGGIIGELFF. The CDR3 nucleotides are TGTGCCAGCAGCCAAGGCGGGGGGATAATCGGGGAGCTGTTTTTT.

The chain uses TRBV19 and TRBJ1-2; D gene unclear. This CDR3 has 15 residues. The ends were cut back, 3 bases at V and 3 bases at J, with 14 bases in the middle. Per the germline V gene, CDR1 is LNHDA and CDR2 is SQIVND (reference sequence). DNA of the CDR3: TGTGCCAGTAGTATCGACGGCACGCCTCACTATGGCTACACCTTC. Translated, it gives CASSIDGTPHYGYTF.

This sequence joins TRBV25-1 and TRBJ2-7; TRBD1 aligns across 7 bases. The junction had 3 bases not matched to a gene; V was cut back by 3 bases and J by 4 bases. Germline V gene data show CDR1 as MGHDK and CDR2 as SYGVNS. There are 13 residues in the CDR3. CDR3 sequence: CASSEGQRYEQYF. The CDR3 DNA reads as TGTGCCAGCAGTGAGGGACAGAGATACGAGCAGTACTTC.

The chain combines TRBV12-5 with TRBJ1-1, with 7 nucleotides matching TRBD1. Germline V gene lookup returns CDR1 LGHNT and CDR2 FRNRAP. With 6 bases clipped from V and 3 bases from J, the junction kept 10 bases outside the gene matches. The CDR3 consists of 15 residues. The CDR3 bases are TGTGCTAGTGGCAGGGGGATCCAAGTCCACACTGAAGCTTTCTTT. It encodes CASGRGIQVHTEAFF.

The chain uses TRBV7-2 and TRBJ2-7, with 7 bases identical to TRBD1. CDR3 size: 15 residues. Germline V gene sequence: CDR1 SGHTA, CDR2 FQGNSA. V trimming: 5 bases; J trimming: 6 bases; junction bases outside the gene matches: 13. The chain's CDR3 is CASSPWTGVAIEQYF. The CDR3 DNA reads TGTGCCAGCAGCCCGTGGACAGGCGTAGCGATCGAGCAGTACTTC.

Remarks on this clone: The junction differs from germline at one of its ends, possibly a read error. The rearrangement uses TRBV7-2 and TRBJ2-5, with D possibly matching TRBD2 (6 bases). The CDR3 length is 14 residues. Germline assignment: CDR1 SGHTA and CDR2 FQGNSA. CDR3 coding DNA: TGTGCCAGCAGATTAGTCGGGGGTAGGGAGACCCAGTACTTC. The encoded protein is CASRLVGGRETQYF.

This clone was recorded a few times. The rearrangement uses TRBV6-5 and TRBJ1-5; D is ambiguous. V lost 2 bases and J 0 bases, leaving 11 bases between the germline ends. The germline V gene has CDR1 MNHEY and CDR2 SVGAGI. The CDR3 sequence is 16 residues long. DNA of the CDR3: TGTGCCAGCAGTTACGGTGGTGGGGATAGCAATCAGCCCCAGCATTTT. It codes for CASSYGGGDSNQPQHF.

This chain joins TRBV10-3 and TRBJ1-4; D is ambiguous. Trimming cost V 3 bases and J 4 bases, with 6 bases left between them. Per germline, CDR1 ENHRY and CDR2 SYGVKD. The CDR3 totals 13 residues. The DNA for the CDR3 is TGTGCCATCAGTGAAGGGCTTAATGAAAAACTGTTTTTT. Its protein is CAISEGLNEKLFF.

The V gene is TRBV7-6, the J gene TRBJ1-2, with TRBD1 as a possible D gene (6 bases). This CDR3 comprises 14 residues. Germline V gives CDR1 SGHVS, CDR2 FNYEAQ. Deletions cut 1 base from V and 8 bases from J, with 14 bases between. For the CDR3, the DNA is TGTGCCAGCAGCTTAGTATCGGGGGCGTGGGGCTACACCTTC. Residues: CASSLVSGAWGYTF.

CDR3 sequence: CSVAPGTPMNTEAFF. CDR3 coding DNA: TGCAGCGTCGCCCCCGGGACACCTATGAACACTGAAGCTTTCTTT. The chain carries TRBV29-1 and TRBJ1-1; perhaps TRBD1 as D (6 bases). The V gene's germline CDR1 is SQVTM and CDR2 ANQGSEA. The CDR3 is 15 amino acids. Between the trimmed V and J ends, which lost 6 bases and 0 bases, there was a span of 17 bases.